This TCR beta chain was captured by sequencing in a study of cytomegalovirus exposure and HLA in healthy donors. Study outcomes and limitations: Exclusion applied to some V segments, including TRBV6-2 and TRBV6-3, as they were indistinguishable. Versus the approximately 720-donor mean, an Asian-associated ancestry cluster reportedly showed fewer N-insertions in a later analysis. V- and J-gene trimming in TCR beta was tied to a missense DCLRE1C variant by an analysis performed later.

This clone was counted only a few times. The antigen is unknown. This CDR3 contains 13 residues. Trimming at V came to 4 bases and at J to 0 bases, leaving 0 bases not matched to a gene. Germline loops: CDR1 SGHRS, CDR2 YFSETQ. The PCR had 60 Vbeta and 13 Jbeta primers. Original data processing: Per a later analysis, the number of unique TCR beta chains was 75 million to 90 million, of which about 10 million were shared. This table comes from immunoSEQ multiplex PCR, and its TCRdb copy is limited to in-frame clones, with some not included. D and trimming come from the DNA, and the V and J calls and clone size come from that table. Found here are fewer than 250,000 clones, 60% to 80% of them singletons; the top ten hold 3.8%.

Specimen: PBMCs. The rearrangement links TRBV5-1 to TRBJ1-2; 7 positions match TRBD1. The source is a male donor in good health and CMV-seronegative. CDR3 sequence: CASSQGANYGYTF. In DNA form, the CDR3 reads TGCGCCAGCAGCCAGGGGGCTAACTATGGCTACACCTTC.